This entry features one T cell receptor beta chain sequence. This clonotype has a count of ten or more. Its antigen remains unidentified. Within one base of it there is no much larger clone, and no base qualities were kept. Ficoll-Paque density gradient centrifugation was the method used to isolate PBMCs. The CDR3 spans 16 residues, from the cysteine through the phenylalanine. Just CDR3 DNA is preserved here, 48 bases in frame from base 1. V is trimmed back by 4 bases and J by 5 bases, and the junction contains 7 bases that no gene match accounts for. CDR1 and CDR2 are drawn from the germline V gene (reference sequence): SGHKS, YYEKEE. This record belongs to a study of T-cell memory formation after mild COVID-19 (dated by TCRdb to the early 2020s). Regarding the study in general: Most TCR sequence clusters were specific to one of the two donors. The cohort was made up of two young adult volunteers, one female and one male, who were previously healthy. In a couple of donors, T-cell clones that expanded and contracted after mild COVID-19 were tracked by sequencing TCRalpha and TCRbeta repertoires over time.

Beyond this particular receptor, the publication reports: Contracting CD4+ clones were found mainly in CM and EM memory subsets, while CD8+ clones were enriched in EMRA. From day 15 to 85, contracting clones showed balanced CD4/CD8 phenotypes, whereas a second wave of clones that expanded from day 15 to 37 leaned towards CD4+. SARS-CoV-2 specificity of the second-wave clones peaking on day 37 was not confirmed. Some responding clones were detected in pre-infection memory, suggesting pre-existing cross-reactive memory T cells joined the SARS-CoV-2 response. Only a couple of mild cases were covered by the study, and larger cohorts that include severe cases with pre-infection samples were considered necessary.

The sequencing machine was an Illumina NovaSeq 6000. TCRalpha and TCRbeta cDNA libraries were built by 5'RACE with constant-segment primers, adding sample barcodes and unique molecular identifiers. RNA was extracted from every sample with Trizol reagent. Amplification of the libraries took two PCR steps, and the second step added a second sample barcode plus Illumina TruSeq adapters. The libraries were sequenced on an Illumina NovaSeq using 2 x 150 bp paired-end reads. The original pipeline was this. With migec v1.2.7, reads were demultiplexed and then collapsed into UMI-guided consensus sequences. Using mixcr v2.1.11, UMI consensuses were aligned to TRA and TRB V and J templates and then assembled into clonotypes. Expanded or contracted clonotypes were those called significant by both edgeR and NoisET, with noise models trained on biological replicates. For edgeR calls, the cutoffs were a false discovery rate-adjusted p below 0.01 and a log2 fold-change threshold of 1. PCA with hierarchical clustering of max-normalized trajectories of the 1000 most abundant clonotypes was used as exploratory dynamics analysis. Separately sequenced CD4+ and CD8+ repertoires were used to assign a CD4 or CD8 phenotype to each responding clone. TCRdb trimmed the raw reads at Q25, called clones with MiXCR and kept productive beta chains. Rows are unified per CDR3 protein, each entry keeping the most common DNA and genes. The V and J calls and clone size are TCRdb's, not the authors'. Within this sample are a few hundred thousand distinct CDR3 sequences, with roughly an eighth of them counted one time only. The biggest ten clones account for under 25% of the sample.

Material: PBMCs or a T cell subset sorted from them (not recorded which). This sequence uses TRBV5-5 and TRBJ2-2; 11 middle bases align to TRBD1. This receptor was obtained from a man aged 18 to 35 who had mild COVID-19 (a few samples of this study predate the infection). The sample titles of this study are shuffled in the database, so cell type and time point are left out; the donor was told from shared clones. The bases are TGTGCCAGCAGCCAGTCCGGGACAGGGGGAACCGGGGAGCTGTTTTTT. Its coded protein is CASSQSGTGGTGELFF. Supplemented by the reference TRBV5-5 and TRBJ2-2 proteins around the CDR3, the complete variable domain is DAGVTQSPTHLIKTRGQQVTLRCSPISGHKSVSWYQQVLGQGPQFIFQYYEKEERGRGNFPDRFSARQFPNYSSELNVNALLLGDSALYLCASSQSGTGGTGELFFGEGSRLTVL.